Sequencing of this T cell receptor beta chain was carried out in a study of vaccination effects on CD4 cells after COVID-19. The protocol was immunoSEQ multiplex PCR, while the TCRdb copy is restricted to in-frame clones and leaves out a portion. The sample holds fewer than 85,000 clones, around 78% seen once. Comments on this clone: Its antigen is currently unknown.

After removal of 5 bases from V and 5 bases from J, the junction contained 4 bases not matched to a gene. In germline, CDR1 is MRHNA, CDR2 SNTAGT. The CDR3 covers 15 residues. Antigen-specific CD4+ T cells were first expanded with viral peptide pools by the ViraFEST assay and only then sequenced. CD4+ T cells were isolated after approximately 10 days of culture. None of the vaccinated had previously contracted SARS-CoV-2, and their nucleocapsid antibodies tested negative. This chain connects TRBV6-4 to TRBJ2-3, with 13 bases that match TRBD2. The source was CD4+ T cells from PBMCs cultured with SARS-CoV-2 spike peptides, collected before COVID-19 vaccination. The source is a human donor who received a COVID-19 vaccine. CDR3 in DNA: TGTGCCAGCAGTTCTGGACTAGCGGGGGTAGATACGCAGTATTTT. It is translated as CASSSGLAGVDTQYF.